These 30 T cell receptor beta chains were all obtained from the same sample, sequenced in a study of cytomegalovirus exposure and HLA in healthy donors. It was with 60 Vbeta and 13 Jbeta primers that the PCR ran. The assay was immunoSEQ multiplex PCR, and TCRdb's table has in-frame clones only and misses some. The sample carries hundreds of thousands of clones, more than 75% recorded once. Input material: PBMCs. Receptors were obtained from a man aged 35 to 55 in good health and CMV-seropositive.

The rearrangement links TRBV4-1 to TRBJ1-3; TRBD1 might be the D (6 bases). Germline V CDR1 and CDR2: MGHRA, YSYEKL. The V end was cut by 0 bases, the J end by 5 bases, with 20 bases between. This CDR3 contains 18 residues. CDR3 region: CASSQDLTAQGPRNTIYF. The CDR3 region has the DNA TGCGCCAGCAGCCAAGATCTTACCGCCCAGGGGCCTAGAAACACCATATATTTT.

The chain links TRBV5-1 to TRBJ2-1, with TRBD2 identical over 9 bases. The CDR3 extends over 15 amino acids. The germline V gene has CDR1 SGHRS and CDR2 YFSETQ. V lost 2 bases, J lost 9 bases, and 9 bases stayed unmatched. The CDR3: CASSFGGRAQGEQFF. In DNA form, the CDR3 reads TGCGCCAGCAGCTTTGGCGGGAGGGCCCAGGGTGAGCAGTTCTTC.

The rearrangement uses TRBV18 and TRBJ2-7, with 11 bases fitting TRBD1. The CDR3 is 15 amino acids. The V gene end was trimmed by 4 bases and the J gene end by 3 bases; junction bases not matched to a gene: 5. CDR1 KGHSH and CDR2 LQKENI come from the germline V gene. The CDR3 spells CASSQTGQGVYEQYF. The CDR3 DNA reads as TGTGCCAGCTCACAAACGGGACAGGGGGTCTACGAGCAGTACTTC.

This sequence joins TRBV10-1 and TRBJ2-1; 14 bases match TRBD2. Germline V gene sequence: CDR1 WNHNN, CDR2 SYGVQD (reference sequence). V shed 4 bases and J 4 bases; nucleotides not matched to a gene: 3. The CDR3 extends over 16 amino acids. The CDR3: CASSAGLAGAYNEQFF. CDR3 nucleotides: TGCGCCAGCAGTGCGGGACTAGCGGGAGCGTACAATGAGCAGTTCTTC.

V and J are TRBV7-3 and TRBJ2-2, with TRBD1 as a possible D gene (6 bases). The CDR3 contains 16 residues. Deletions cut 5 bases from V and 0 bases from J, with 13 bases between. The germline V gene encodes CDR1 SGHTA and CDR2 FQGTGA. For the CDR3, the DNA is TGTGCCAGCAGCCCGATGGGACATTCGAACACCGGGGAGCTGTTTTTT. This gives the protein CASSPMGHSNTGELFF.

CDR3 nucleotides: TGTGCCAGCAGTGAATCATTACAGGGGTCTAATGAAAAACTGTTTTTT. This encodes CASSESLQGSNEKLFF. The chain is built from TRBV25-1 and TRBJ1-4; 7 nucleotides agree with TRBD1. This CDR3 spans 16 amino acids. CDR1 MGHDK and CDR2 SYGVNS come from the germline V gene. Unmatched junction bases numbered 5, after V lost 1 base and J lost 3 bases.

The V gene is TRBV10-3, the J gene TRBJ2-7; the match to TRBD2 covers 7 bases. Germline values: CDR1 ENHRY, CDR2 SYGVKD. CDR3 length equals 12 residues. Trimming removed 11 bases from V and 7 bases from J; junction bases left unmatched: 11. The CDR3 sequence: CAASGAGREQYF. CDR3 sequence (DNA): TGTGCCGCCAGCGGGGCGGGGCGAGAGCAGTACTTC.

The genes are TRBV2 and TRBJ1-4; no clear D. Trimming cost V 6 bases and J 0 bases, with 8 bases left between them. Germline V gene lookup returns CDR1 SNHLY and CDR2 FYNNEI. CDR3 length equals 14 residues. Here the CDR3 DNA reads TGTGCCAGCAGCAACAGTGCAACTAATGAAAAACTGTTTTTT. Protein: CASSNSATNEKLFF.

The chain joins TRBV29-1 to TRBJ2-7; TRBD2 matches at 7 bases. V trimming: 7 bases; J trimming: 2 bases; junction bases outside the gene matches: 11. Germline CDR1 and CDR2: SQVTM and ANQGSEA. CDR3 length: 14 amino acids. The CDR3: CSATPGLTPYEQYF. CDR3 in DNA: TGCAGCGCCACCCCGGGACTAACTCCCTACGAGCAGTACTTC.

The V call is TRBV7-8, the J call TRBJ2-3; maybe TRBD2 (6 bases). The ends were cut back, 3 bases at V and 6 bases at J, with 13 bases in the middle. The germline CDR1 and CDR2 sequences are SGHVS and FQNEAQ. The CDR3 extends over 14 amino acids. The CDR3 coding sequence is TGTGCCAGCAGCTTGGAGGGTAGAGGCGATACGCAGTATTTT. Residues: CASSLEGRGDTQYF.

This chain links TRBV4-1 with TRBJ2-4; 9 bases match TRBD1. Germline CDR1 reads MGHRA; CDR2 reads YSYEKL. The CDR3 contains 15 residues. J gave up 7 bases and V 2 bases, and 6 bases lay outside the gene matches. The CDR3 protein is CASSQPGQGRNIQYF. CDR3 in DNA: TGCGCCAGCAGCCAACCGGGACAGGGTCGGAACATTCAGTACTTC.

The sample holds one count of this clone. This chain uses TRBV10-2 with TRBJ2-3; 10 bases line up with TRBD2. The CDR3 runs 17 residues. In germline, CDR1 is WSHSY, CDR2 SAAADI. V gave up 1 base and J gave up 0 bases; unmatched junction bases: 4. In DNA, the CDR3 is TGCGCCAGCAGTGAGTGGGCTAGCGGGAGTAGCACAGATACGCAGTATTTT. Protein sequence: CASSEWASGSSTDTQYF.

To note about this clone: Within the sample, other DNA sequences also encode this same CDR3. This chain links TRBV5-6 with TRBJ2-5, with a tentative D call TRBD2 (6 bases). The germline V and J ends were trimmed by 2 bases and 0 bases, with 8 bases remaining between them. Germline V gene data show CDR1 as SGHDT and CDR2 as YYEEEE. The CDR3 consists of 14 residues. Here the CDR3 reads CASSLVADQETQYF. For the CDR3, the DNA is TGTGCCAGCAGCTTAGTAGCGGACCAAGAGACCCAGTACTTC. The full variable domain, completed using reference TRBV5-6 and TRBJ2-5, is DAGVTQSPTHLIKTRGQQVTLRCSPKSGHDTVSWYQQALGQGPQFIFQYYEEEERQRGNFPDRFSGHQFPNYSSELNVNALLLGDSALYLCASSLVADQETQYFGPGTRLLVL.

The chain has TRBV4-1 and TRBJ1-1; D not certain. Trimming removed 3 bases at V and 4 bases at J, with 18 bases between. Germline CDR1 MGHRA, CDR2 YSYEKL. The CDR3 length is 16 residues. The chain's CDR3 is CASSHVKGGGSTEAFF. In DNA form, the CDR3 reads TGCGCCAGCAGCCATGTTAAGGGAGGAGGGTCCACTGAAGCTTTCTTT.

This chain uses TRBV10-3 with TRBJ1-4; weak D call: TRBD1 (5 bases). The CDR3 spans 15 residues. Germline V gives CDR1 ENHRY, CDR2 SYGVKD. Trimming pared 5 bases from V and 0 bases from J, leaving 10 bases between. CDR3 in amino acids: CAISPTGATNEKLFF. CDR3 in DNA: TGTGCCATCAGTCCTACAGGCGCAACTAATGAAAAACTGTTTTTT.

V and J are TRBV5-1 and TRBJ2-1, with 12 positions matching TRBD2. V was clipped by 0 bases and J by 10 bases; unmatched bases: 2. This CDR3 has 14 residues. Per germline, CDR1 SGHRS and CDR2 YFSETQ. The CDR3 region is CASSLGLAGGEQFF. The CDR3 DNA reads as TGCGCCAGCAGCTTGGGTCTAGCGGGAGGGGAGCAGTTCTTC.

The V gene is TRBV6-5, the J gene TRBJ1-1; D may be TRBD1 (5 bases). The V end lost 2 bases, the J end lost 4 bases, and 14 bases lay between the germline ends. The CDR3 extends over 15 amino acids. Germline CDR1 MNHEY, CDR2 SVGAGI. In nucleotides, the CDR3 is TGTGCCAGCAGTTACAAGGGACGGGGAGGCACTGAAGCTTTCTTT. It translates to CASSYKGRGGTEAFF.

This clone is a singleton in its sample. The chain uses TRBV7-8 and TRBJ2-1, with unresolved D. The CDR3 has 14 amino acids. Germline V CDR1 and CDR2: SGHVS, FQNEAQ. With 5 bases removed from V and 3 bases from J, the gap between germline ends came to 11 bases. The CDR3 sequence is CASSPIRVYNEQFF. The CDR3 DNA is TGTGCCAGCAGCCCCATACGGGTCTACAATGAGCAGTTCTTC.

This chain's CDR3 is CASSYLATYNEQFF. CDR3 DNA: TGTGCCAGCAGTTACTTGGCCACCTACAATGAGCAGTTCTTC. This chain links TRBV6-5 with TRBJ2-1; D is unresolved. This CDR3 comprises 14 residues. The V gene's germline CDR1 is MNHEY and CDR2 SVGAGI. V was shortened by 1 base and J by 2 bases, with 6 bases between the two germline ends.

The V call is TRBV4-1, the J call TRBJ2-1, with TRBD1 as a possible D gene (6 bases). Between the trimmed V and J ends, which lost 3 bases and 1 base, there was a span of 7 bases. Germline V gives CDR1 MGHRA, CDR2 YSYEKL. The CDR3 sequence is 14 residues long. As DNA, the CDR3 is TGCGCCAGCAGCCAGGACAGTTCCTACAATGAGCAGTTCTTC. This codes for CASSQDSSYNEQFF.

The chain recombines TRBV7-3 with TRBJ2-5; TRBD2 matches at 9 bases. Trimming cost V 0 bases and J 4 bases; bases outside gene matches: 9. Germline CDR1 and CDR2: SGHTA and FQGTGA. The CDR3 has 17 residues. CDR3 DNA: TGTGCCAGCAGCTTAACTGCGGGGGGGGCGGGGCGAGAGACCCAGTACTTC. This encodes CASSLTAGGAGRETQYF. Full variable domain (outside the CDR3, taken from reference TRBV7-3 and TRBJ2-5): GAGVSQTPSNKVTEKGKYVELRCDPISGHTALYWYRQSLGQGPEFLIYFQGTGAADDSGLPNDRFFAVRPEGSVSTLKIQRTERGDSAVYLCASSLTAGGAGRETQYFGPGTRLLVL.

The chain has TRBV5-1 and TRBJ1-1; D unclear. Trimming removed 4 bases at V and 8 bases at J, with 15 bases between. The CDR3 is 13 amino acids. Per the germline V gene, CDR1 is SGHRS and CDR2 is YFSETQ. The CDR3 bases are TGCGCCAGCAGCCTGGCAGGATCACAAGAAGCTTTCTTT. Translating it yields CASSLAGSQEAFF.

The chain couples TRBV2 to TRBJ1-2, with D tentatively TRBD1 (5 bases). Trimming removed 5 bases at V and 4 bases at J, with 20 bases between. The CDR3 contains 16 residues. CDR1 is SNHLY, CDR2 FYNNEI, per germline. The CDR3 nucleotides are TGTGCCAGCAGTCCCGAAGGTACGGGGGTGGGCTATGGCTACACCTTC. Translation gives CASSPEGTGVGYGYTF.

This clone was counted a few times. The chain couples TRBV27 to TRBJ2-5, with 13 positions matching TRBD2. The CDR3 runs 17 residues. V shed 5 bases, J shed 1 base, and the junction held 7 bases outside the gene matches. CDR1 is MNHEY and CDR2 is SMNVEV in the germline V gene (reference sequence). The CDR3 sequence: CASSPEGLAGAQETQYF. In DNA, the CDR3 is TGTGCCAGCAGTCCTGAAGGACTAGCGGGAGCCCAAGAGACCCAGTACTTC.

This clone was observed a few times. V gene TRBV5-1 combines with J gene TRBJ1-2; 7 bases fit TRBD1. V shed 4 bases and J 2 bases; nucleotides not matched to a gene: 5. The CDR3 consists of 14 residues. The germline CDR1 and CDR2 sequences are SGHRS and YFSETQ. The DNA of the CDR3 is TGCGCCAGCAGCGATTACAGGGGAAACTATGGCTACACCTTC. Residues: CASSDYRGNYGYTF. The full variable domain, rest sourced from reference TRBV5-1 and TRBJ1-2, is KAGVTQTPRYLIKTRGQQVTLSCSPISGHRSVSWYQQTPGQGLQFLFEYFSETQRNKGNFPGRFSGRQFSNSRSEMNVSTLELGDSALYLCASSDYRGNYGYTFGSGTRLTVV.

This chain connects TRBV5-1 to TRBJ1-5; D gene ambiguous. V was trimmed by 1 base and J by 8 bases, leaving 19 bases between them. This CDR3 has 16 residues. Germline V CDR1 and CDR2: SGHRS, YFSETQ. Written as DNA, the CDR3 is TGCGCCAGCAGCTTGAACCCCGGGGATTTTGGCGAGCCCCAGCATTTT. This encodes CASSLNPGDFGEPQHF.

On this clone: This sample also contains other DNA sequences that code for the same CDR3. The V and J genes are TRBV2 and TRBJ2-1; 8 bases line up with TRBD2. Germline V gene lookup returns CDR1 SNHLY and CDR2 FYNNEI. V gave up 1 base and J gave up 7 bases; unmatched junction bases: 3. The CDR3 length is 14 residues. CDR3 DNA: TGTGCCAGCAGTGAAGGGACTAGCCGAAATGAGCAGTTCTTC. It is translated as CASSEGTSRNEQFF. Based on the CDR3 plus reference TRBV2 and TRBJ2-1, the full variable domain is EPEVTQTPSHQVTQMGQEVILRCVPISNHLYFYWYRQILGQKVEFLVSFYNNEISEKSEIFDDQFSVERPDGSNFTLKIRSTKLEDSAMYFCASSEGTSRNEQFFGPGTRLTVL.

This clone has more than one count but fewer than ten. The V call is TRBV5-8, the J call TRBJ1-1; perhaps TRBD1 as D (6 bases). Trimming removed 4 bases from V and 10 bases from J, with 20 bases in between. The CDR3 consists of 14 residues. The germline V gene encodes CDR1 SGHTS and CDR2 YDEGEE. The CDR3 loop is CASSPFDGGRIAFF. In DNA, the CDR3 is TGTGCCAGCAGCCCCTTTGACGGGGGGCGAATAGCTTTCTTT. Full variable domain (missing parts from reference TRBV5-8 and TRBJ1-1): EAGVTQSPTHLIKTRGQQATLRCSPISGHTSVYWYQQALGLGLQFLLWYDEGEERNRGNFPPRFSGRQFPNYSSELNVNALELEDSALYLCASSPFDGGRIAFFGQGTRLTVV.

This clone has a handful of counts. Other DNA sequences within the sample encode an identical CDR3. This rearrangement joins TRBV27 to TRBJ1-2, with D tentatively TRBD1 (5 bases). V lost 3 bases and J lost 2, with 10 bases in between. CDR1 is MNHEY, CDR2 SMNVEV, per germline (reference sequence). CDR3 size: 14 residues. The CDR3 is CASSFGGANYGYTF. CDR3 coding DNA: TGTGCCAGCAGTTTCGGGGGAGCCAACTATGGCTACACCTTC.

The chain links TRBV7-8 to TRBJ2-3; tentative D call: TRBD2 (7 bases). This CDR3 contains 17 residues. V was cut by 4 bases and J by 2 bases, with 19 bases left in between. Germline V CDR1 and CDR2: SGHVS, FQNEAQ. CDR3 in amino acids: CASSSVGGRGVTDTQYF. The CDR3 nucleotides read TGTGCCAGCAGCTCCGTCGGGGGGCGAGGGGTCACAGATACGCAGTATTTT.